The sequence of this T cell receptor beta chain was determined in a study of shared clonotypes between healthy human individuals (dated by TCRdb to the early 2020s). Concerning the study at large: The cohort included a few men and a couple of women between 18 and 49 years of age. Per donor, three plates each were used for CD4 naive and CD4 memory, two for CD8 naive, and one for CD8 memory. Blood TCR repertoires of a handful of healthy adults were deeply sequenced to estimate repertoire size and the extent of clonotype sharing between individuals. To increase sequencing depth and limit assay-specific biases, TCR repertoire library preparation and sequencing were carried out by different laboratories using diverse techniques. Between about 0.9 and 10 billion PBMCs per donor were obtained by leukapheresis.

The full study reports these points: Across a handful of donors, 4.5% to 6.5% of naive CD4, roughly 3.4% of naive CD8, under 2.5% of memory CD4, and 0.4% of memory CD8 clonotypes were shared. Only blood was sampled, and tissue TCR repertoires likely differ from those in blood. Compared with non-shared clonotypes, the clonotypes found in all four sorted-subset donors had higher generation probabilities. Incomplete sequencing was indicated by rarefaction of sorted-subset datasets, despite the large sequencing depth. Naive subsets generally had larger estimated clonotype richness than memory subsets. Because the study included a small number of donors, the genetic and exposure-history diversity represented was limited. Pairwise subsampling indicated that sequencing depth was expected to affect the degree of clonotype sharing among donors.

TCR CDR3 regions were amplified from genomic DNA by multiplex PCR using the deep immunoSEQ assay. Extracted genomic DNA from each cell subset was spread evenly across all wells of several immunoSEQ 96-well plates, with each plate serving as a replicate. For sorted subsets, each replicate PCR was loaded with 200 to 250 ng genomic DNA, equivalent to about 33,000 T cell genomes. Purified libraries were quantified with a Qubit 3.0 fluorometer, sized on a Bioanalyzer 2100, and re-quantified with the KAPA Library Quantification kit. Each immunoSEQ 96-well plate was sequenced on its own single-read 150-cycle Illumina NextSeq 550 flow cell. The authors processed their data as follows. Because the immunoSEQ output held only junctional sequences and lacked quality scores, the filtering could not match the filtering applied to full-length reads. To assign V/J genes and CDR3, sequences were annotated against IMGT germline references using PyIR, a Python wrapper for IgBLAST v1.9. Reads were filtered out if the reads had weak V/J assignments (E-value above 1e-6), no CDR3, stop codons, out-of-frame junctions, or ambiguous translated residues. V3J clonotypes were defined by identical inferred V gene, J gene, and CDR3 amino acid sequence. Percentage overlap between repertoires was calculated by dividing the number of shared unique clonotypes by the size of the smaller repertoire. RTK rarefaction, the Chao1 estimator, and Recon v2.1 estimates of unobserved clonotypes were used to assess repertoire richness. Generation probabilities for all TCRbeta clonotypes obtained by the gDNA method from several donors were computed using OLGA. The clones in this table, taken by TCRdb from immuneACCESS, are in-frame only. Not every clone is retained; where verified, under half of the shortfall comes from an unresolved V gene, and the cause of the rest is unknown. D and trimming come from the DNA, and the V and J calls and clone size come from that table. The sample yields 2 million or so clones; about 95% were counted once. The ten largest account for about 1.1% of the sample.

On this clone itself: The antigen it binds to is not known. The input lacks base qualities; no much larger clone sits a single base away.

CD8 naive samples were CD45RO-negative cells positively selected for CCR7, giving a CD45RA+CCR7+ population that excluded TemRA cells. The donors were healthy, HIV-negative adults with no recently reported acute infections or vaccinations. Every donor was a Caucasian adult living in Nashville, Tennessee, USA. Blood was obtained by leukapheresis, after which PBMCs were separated by Ficoll-Histopaque density gradient centrifugation and cryopreserved in liquid nitrogen vapor phase. Analytical flow cytometry was used to check the purity and quantity of each magnetically sorted T cell population. Genomic DNA was isolated from every sorted fraction and measured by UV absorbance on a Nanodrop 2000c. The germline V gene (reference sequence) gives CDR1 as LNHDA and CDR2 as SQIVND. Germline trimming: 9 bases from V, 8 bases from J; junction bases outside gene matches: 14. Spanning cysteine to phenylalanine, the CDR3 consists of 14 amino acids. Only the CDR3 region is kept as DNA, spanning 42 bases read in frame from base 1.

The sample consisted of naive CD8+ T cells sorted from blood. The cell subset or site label, as the study defines it: CD45RA+CCR7+. This sequence originates from a man between 18 and 35 years old in good health. Recombination joined TRBV19 with TRBJ1-2, and 8 bases in between align with TRBD1. The DNA is TGTGCCAGCCCTCAGGTAAGGACAGGGTTCGGCTACACCTTC. It codes for CASPQVRTGFGYTF.